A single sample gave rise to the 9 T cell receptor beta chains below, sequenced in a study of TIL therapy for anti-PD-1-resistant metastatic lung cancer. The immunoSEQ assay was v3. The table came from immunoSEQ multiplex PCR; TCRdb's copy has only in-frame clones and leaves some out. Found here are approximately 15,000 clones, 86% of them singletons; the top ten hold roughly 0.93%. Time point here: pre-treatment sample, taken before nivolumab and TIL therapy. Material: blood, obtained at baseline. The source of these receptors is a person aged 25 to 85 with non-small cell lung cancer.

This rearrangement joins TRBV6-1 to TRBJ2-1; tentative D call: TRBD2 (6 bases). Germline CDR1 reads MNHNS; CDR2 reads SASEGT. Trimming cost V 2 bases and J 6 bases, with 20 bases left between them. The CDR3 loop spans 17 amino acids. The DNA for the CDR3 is TGTGCCAGCAGTGAAAGGAGTGGAGGGGCGCGGTTCAATGAGCAGTTCTTC. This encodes CASSERSGGARFNEQFF.

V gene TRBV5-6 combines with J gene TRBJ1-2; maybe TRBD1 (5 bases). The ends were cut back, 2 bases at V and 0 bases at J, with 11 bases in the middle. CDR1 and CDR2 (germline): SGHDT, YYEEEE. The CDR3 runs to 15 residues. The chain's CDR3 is CASSFYGGSNYGYTF. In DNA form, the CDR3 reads TGTGCCAGCAGCTTCTATGGGGGGTCTAACTATGGCTACACCTTC.

The CDR3 loop is CASSFTSGRSGELFF. CDR3 in DNA: TGTGCCAGCAGCTTTACTAGCGGGAGGTCCGGGGAGCTGTTTTTT. The chain combines TRBV7-2 with TRBJ2-2, with 12 bases fitting TRBD2. This CDR3 is built from 15 residues. Germline V gives CDR1 SGHTA, CDR2 FQGNSA. Losses at the gene ends were 3 bases for V and 6 bases for J; bases not matched to a gene: 2.

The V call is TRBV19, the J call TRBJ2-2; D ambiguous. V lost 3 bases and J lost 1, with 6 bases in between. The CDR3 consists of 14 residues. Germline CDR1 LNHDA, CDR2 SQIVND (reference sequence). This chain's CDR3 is CASSMRRNTGELFF. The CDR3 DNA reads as TGTGCCAGTAGTATGAGGCGGAACACCGGGGAGCTGTTTTTT.

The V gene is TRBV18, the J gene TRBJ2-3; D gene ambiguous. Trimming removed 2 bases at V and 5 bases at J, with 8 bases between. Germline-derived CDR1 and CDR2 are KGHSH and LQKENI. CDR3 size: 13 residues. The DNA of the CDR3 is TGTGCCAGCTCACCAGGGCTCCTAGATACGCAGTATTTT. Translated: CASSPGLLDTQYF. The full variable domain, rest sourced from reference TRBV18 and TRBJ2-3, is NAGVMQNPRHLVRRRGQEARLRCSPMKGHSHVYWYRQLPEEGLKFMVYLQKENIIDESGMPKERFSAEFPKEGPSILRIQQVVRGDSAAYFCASSPGLLDTQYFGPGTRLTVL.

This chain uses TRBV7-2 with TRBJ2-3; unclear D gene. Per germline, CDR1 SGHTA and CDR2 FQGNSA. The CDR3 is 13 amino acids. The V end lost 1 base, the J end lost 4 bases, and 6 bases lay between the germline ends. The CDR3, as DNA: TGTGCCAGCAGCTTAGATATTCCAGATACGCAGTATTTT. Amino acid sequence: CASSLDIPDTQYF.

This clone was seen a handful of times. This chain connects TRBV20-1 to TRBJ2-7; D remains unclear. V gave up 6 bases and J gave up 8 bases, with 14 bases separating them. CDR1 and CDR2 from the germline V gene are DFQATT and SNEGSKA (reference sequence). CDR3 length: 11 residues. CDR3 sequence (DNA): TGCAGTGCGAGACTCTCCGCCCAGCAGTACTTC. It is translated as CSARLSAQQYF.

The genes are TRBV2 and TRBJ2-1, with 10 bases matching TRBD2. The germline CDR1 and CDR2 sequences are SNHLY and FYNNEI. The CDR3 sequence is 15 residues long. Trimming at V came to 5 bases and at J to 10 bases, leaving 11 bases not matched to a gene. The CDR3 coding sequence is TGTGCCAGCAGTAAAAATCCGGGACTAGCGTCGGAGCAGTTCTTC. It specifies CASSKNPGLASEQFF. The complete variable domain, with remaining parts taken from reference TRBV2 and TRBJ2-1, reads EPEVTQTPSHQVTQMGQEVILRCVPISNHLYFYWYRQILGQKVEFLVSFYNNEISEKSEIFDDQFSVERPDGSNFTLKIRSTKLEDSAMYFCASSKNPGLASEQFFGPGTRLTVL.

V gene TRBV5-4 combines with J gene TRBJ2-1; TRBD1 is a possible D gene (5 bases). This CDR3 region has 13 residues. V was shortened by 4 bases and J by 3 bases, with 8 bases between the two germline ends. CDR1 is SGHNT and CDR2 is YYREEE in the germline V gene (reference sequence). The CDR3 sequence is CASSPDSYNEQFF. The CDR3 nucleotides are TGTGCCAGCAGCCCAGACAGCTACAATGAGCAGTTCTTC.